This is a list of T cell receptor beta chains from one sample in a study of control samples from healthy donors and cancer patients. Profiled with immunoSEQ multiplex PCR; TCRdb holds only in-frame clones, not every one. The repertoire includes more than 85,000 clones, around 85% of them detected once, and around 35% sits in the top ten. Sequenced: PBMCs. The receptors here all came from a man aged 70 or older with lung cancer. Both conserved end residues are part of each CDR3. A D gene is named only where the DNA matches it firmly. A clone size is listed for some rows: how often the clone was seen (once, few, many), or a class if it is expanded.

CASSQGLAGGPSDTQYF TGTGCCAGCAGCCAAGGGCTAGCGGGGGGCCCGTCAGATACGCAGTATTTT TRBJ2-3 NA TRBD2 TRBV3-1/TRBV3-2
CASSSGGANNEQFF TGTGCCAGCAGCAGCGGGGGGGCCAACAATGAGCAGTTCTTC TRBJ2-1 NA TRBD2 TRBV5-4
CASSPTGGVETQYF TGTGCCAGCAGCCCCACCGGGGGGGTTGAGACCCAGTACTTC TRBJ2-5 NA TRBD2 TRBV9
CASRRADREGQPQHF TGTGCCAGCAGAAGAGCGGACAGGGAGGGCCAGCCCCAGCATTTT TRBJ1-5 few TRBD1 TRBV6-5
CASSPTSGATDTQYF TGTGCCAGCAGCCCAACTAGCGGGGCCACAGATACGCAGTATTTT TRBJ2-3 NA TRBD2 TRBV6-5
CASSLGTGGRTDTQYF TGCGCCAGCAGCTTGGGGACAGGGGGCCGGACAGATACGCAGTATTTT TRBJ2-3 NA TRBD1 TRBV5-1
CASSISSGEMGELFF TGTGCCAGTAGTATCTCCTCAGGGGAAATGGGGGAGCTGTTTTTT TRBJ2-2 NA NA TRBV19
CASRGGLRTGELFF TGTGCCAGCCGCGGGGGGTTAAGGACCGGGGAGCTGTTTTTT TRBJ2-2 NA TRBD2 TRBV2
CASSQASQGNYEQYF TGCGCCAGCAGCCAAGCAAGTCAGGGGAACTACGAGCAGTACTTC TRBJ2-7 few NA TRBV4-1
CASSLVRGSPLHF TGTGCCAGCAGCTTAGTACGGGGGTCACCCCTCCACTTT TRBJ1-6 NA NA TRBV7-2
CASSLQIPRTEAFF TGTGCCAGCAGCTTGCAGATACCCCGTACTGAAGCTTTCTTT TRBJ1-1 once NA TRBV5-8
CASSTDGLDPEAFF TGCGCCAGCAGCACCGACGGCCTGGACCCTGAAGCTTTCTTT TRBJ1-1 few NA TRBV5-1
CASVSGARGELFF TGTGCCTCCGTCTCAGGGGCCAGGGGGGAGCTGTTTTTT TRBJ2-2 NA NA TRBV7-9
CASSLTGTGLRGANVLTF TGTGCCAGCAGCTTAACGGGGACAGGGTTGAGAGGGGCCAACGTCCTGACTTTC TRBJ2-6 few TRBD1 TRBV7-3
CASSIDRGGSPLHF TGTGCCAGCAGCATCGACAGGGGAGGATCACCCCTCCACTTT TRBJ1-6 NA TRBD1 TRBV11-2
CASSPQSSGNTIYF TGCGCCAGCAGCCCTCAGAGCTCTGGAAACACCATATATTTT TRBJ1-3 NA NA TRBV5-1
CASSQVLVGGYTF TGTGCCAGCAGCCAAGTACTCGTCGGGGGCTACACCTTC TRBJ1-2 NA NA TRBV3-1/TRBV3-2
CASSLGTGGDGYTF TGTGCCAGCAGCTTGGGGACAGGGGGGGATGGCTACACCTTC TRBJ1-2 NA TRBD1 TRBV5-6
CASSEAQQGSGEQYF TGTGCCAGCAGTGAAGCCCAACAGGGCTCTGGCGAGCAGTACTTC TRBJ2-7 few NA TRBV6-1
CASSLRGQSSYNEQFF TGTGCCAGCAGCTTAAGGGGACAGAGCTCCTACAATGAGCAGTTCTTC TRBJ2-1 NA TRBD1 TRBV7-2
CASSTTGPGYEQYF TGTGCCAGCAGCACTACAGGGCCCGGCTACGAGCAGTACTTC TRBJ2-7 NA NA TRBV9
CASSPQPSGFYNEQFF TGTGCCAGCTCACCACAGCCTAGCGGATTCTACAATGAGCAGTTCTTC TRBJ2-1 NA TRBD2 TRBV18
CASSFGPQETQYF TGCGCCAGCAGCTTCGGGCCTCAAGAGACCCAGTACTTC TRBJ2-5 NA NA TRBV5-1
CASSLTSSGGGDTQYF TGTGCCAGCAGCTTAACGTCCTCCGGCGGAGGGGATACGCAGTATTTT TRBJ2-3 NA NA TRBV7-3
CASSEVEVTEAFF TGTGCCAGCAGTGAAGTGGAGGTCACTGAAGCTTTCTTT TRBJ1-1 NA NA TRBV6-1
CASSQVGLRDEQFF TGTGCCAGCAGCCAAGTAGGGTTACGGGATGAGCAGTTCTTC TRBJ2-1 NA NA TRBV14
CASSPNAGVRTDTQYF TGTGCCAGCAGCCCAAACGCCGGGGTTCGAACAGATACGCAGTATTTT TRBJ2-3 NA NA TRBV4-2
CASSSTSLETQYF TGTGCCAGCAGTTCCACTAGTTTAGAGACCCAGTACTTC TRBJ2-5 NA NA TRBV6-6
CASNRGPGELFF TGTGCCAGCAATCGGGGTCCCGGGGAGCTGTTTTTT TRBJ2-2 once NA TRBV13
CASSTRGAGTGELFF TGTGCCAGTAGTACCAGGGGGGCGGGCACCGGGGAGCTGTTTTTT TRBJ2-2 NA NA TRBV19
CASGSGFSAFF TGTGCTAGTGGTTCCGGGTTTAGTGCTTTCTTT TRBJ1-1 NA NA TRBV12-5
CASSQGPTPEQFF TGTGCCAGCAGCCAAGGTCCGACCCCAGAGCAGTTCTTC TRBJ2-1 NA NA TRBV3-1/TRBV3-2
CASSPTKNSEAFF TGTGCCAGCAGCCCAACTAAAAACTCTGAAGCTTTCTTT TRBJ1-1 few NA TRBV7-3
CSVELRGLYEQYF TGCAGCGTTGAATTAAGGGGGCTGTACGAGCAGTACTTC TRBJ2-7 NA TRBD1 TRBV29-1
CASSPPGMNTEAFF TGTGCCAGCAGCCCCCCAGGGATGAACACTGAAGCTTTCTTT TRBJ1-1 once NA TRBV14
CASTSSGTGFIREQYF TGTGCCAGCACCTCATCCGGGACAGGGTTTATCCGCGAACAGTACTTC TRBJ2-7 NA TRBD1 TRBV7-9